This T cell receptor (beta chain) was captured by sequencing in a study of cytomegalovirus exposure and HLA in healthy donors. At the level of the study: In a previous analysis, 117 million unique TCR beta sequences were found from roughly 180 million T cells. HLA-typed donors were the source of approximately 88 million unique TCRs, which an early data release held. Study results and limitations: Presence/absence analyses assumed roughly uniform sequencing depth across donors. With later analysis, a missense DCLRE1C variant became linked to TCR beta V- and J-gene trimming.

V trimming: 5 bases; J trimming: 6 bases; junction bases outside the gene matches: 14. The CDR3 has 19 residues. Germline CDR1 and CDR2: SEHNR and FQNEAQ (reference sequence). A remark on this clone: Its antigen is not identified.

The PCR was carried out with 60 Vbeta primers and 13 Jbeta primers. Here immunoSEQ multiplex PCR was the method, and the copy in TCRdb shows in-frame clones only, minus some. This table has 150,000 to 200,000 clones, roughly 72% appearing once. Sample: PBMCs. This sequence originates from a woman between 35 and 50 years old in good health and CMV-seronegative. The chain joins TRBV7-9 to TRBJ2-2, with 14 positions matching TRBD2. CDR3 loop: CASSEGIGTSGSRAGELFF. The DNA for the CDR3 is TGTGCCAGCAGCGAAGGAATTGGGACTAGCGGGAGTAGGGCCGGGGAGCTGTTTTTT.